This T cell receptor beta chain comes out of a study of T cells expressing NK-cell markers. Background on the study: Repertoires of TCR beta were obtained from T cells sorted as CD3+CD56+NKG2C+, CD3+CD56+NKG2C- and CD3+CD56-NKG2C+.

TCRdb reprocessed the 5' RACE reads and keeps a single row for each CDR3 protein, giving no DNA. Its listing shows a few hundred thousand distinct CDR3 sequences. Germline CDR1 reads SGHDT; CDR2 reads YYEEEE. The CDR3 has 18 residues. The sequence came from a man aged 18-30 years in good health. Sequences were obtained from blood T cells: a sorted CD56 or NKG2C T cell subset, CD4+ or CD8+ T cells, or bulk PBMC T cells (not recorded which). The chain links TRBV5-6 to TRBJ2-6; TCRdb designates TRBD1, a call that cannot be tested without DNA. The CDR3 is CASSAPGQGLSGANVLTF.